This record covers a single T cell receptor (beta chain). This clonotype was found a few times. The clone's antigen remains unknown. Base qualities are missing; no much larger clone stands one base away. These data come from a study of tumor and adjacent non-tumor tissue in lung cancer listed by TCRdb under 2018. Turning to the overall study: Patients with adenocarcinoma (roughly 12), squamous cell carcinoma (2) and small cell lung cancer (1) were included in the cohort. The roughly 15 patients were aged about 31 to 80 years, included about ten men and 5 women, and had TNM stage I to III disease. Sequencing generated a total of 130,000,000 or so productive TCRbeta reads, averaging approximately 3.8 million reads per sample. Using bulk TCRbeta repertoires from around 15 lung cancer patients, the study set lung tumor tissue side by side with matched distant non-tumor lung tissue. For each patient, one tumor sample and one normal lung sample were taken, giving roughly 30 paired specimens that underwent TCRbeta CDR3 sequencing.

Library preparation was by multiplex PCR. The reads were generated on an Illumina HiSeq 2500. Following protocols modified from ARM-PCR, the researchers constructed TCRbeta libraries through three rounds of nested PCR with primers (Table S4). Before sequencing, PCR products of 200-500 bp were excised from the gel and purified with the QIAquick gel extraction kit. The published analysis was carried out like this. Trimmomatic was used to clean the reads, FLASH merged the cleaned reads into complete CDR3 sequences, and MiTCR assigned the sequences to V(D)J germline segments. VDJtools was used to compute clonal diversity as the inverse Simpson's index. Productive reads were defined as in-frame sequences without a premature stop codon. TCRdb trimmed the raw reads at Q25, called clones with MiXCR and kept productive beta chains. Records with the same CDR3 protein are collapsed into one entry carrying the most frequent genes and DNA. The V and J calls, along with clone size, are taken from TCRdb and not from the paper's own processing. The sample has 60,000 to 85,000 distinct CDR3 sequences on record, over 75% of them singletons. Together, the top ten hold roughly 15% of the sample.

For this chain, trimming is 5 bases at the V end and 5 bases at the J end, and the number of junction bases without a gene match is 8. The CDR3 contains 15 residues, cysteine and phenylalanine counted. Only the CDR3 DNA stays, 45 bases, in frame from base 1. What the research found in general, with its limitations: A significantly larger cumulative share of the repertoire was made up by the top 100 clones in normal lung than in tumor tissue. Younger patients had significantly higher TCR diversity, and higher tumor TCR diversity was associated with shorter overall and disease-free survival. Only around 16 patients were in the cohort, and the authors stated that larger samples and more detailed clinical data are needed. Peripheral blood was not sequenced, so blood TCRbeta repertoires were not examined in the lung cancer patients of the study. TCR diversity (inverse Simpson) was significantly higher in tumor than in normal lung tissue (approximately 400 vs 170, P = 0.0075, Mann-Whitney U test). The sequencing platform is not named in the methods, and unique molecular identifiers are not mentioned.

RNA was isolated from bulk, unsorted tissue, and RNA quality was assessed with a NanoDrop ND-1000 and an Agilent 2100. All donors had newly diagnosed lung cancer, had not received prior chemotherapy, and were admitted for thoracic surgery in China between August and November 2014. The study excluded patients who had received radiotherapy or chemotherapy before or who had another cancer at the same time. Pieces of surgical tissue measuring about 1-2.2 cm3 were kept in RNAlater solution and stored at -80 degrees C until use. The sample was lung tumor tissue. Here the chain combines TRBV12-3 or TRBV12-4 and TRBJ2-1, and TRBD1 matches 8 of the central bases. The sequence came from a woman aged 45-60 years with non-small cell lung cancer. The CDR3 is CASSPPGGGNNEQFF. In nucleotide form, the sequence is TGTGCCAGCAGTCCCCCAGGGGGCGGAAACAATGAGCAGTTCTTC.